This is a list of T cell receptor beta chains from one sample in a study of blood T cell repertoires in COVID-19. This table comes from immunoSEQ multiplex PCR, and its TCRdb copy is limited to in-frame clones, with some not included. The table includes 75,000 to 100,000 clones, about 83% detected once. Sequenced input: peripheral blood. These receptors were obtained from a woman older than 75 with acute or convalescent COVID-19. Both conserved end residues are part of each CDR3. A D gene is named only where the DNA matches it firmly. Rows give clone size only sometimes, using once, few, many, or a class for an expanded clone.

v_gene	j_gene	abundance	d_gene	CDR3aa	CDR3nt
TRBV5-6	TRBJ2-7	.	TRBD1	CASSTDRAYEQYF	TGTGCCAGCAGCACCGACAGGGCCTACGAGCAGTACTTC
TRBV4-3	TRBJ2-5	once	TRBD1	CASSLTGTGGETQYF	TGCGCCAGCAGCCTCACCGGGACAGGGGGAGAGACCCAGTACTTC
TRBV24-1	TRBJ2-3	.	TRBD2	CATSAPAGRESKRDTQYF	TGTGCCACCAGTGCCCCCGCGGGGAGGGAGAGTAAAAGGGATACGCAGTATTTT
TRBV3-1/TRBV3-2	TRBJ1-2	few	.	CASSQRGGNHTF	TGTGCCAGCAGCCAAAGGGGAGGAAACCATACCTTC
TRBV11-3	TRBJ2-7	.	TRBD2	CASRISGTYEQYF	TGTGCCAGTAGGATTAGCGGGACCTACGAGCAGTACTTC
TRBV18	TRBJ2-7	.	TRBD1	CASSPRTGKYEQYF	TGTGCCAGCTCACCACGGACAGGGAAATACGAGCAGTACTTC
TRBV6-5	TRBJ2-1	.	.	CASRQSVVNEQFF	TGTGCCAGCCGACAATCTGTGGTAAATGAGCAGTTCTTC
TRBV28	TRBJ1-1	once	.	CASRGGTVNTEAFF	TGTGCCAGCAGGGGGGGGACGGTAAACACTGAAGCTTTCTTT
TRBV18	TRBJ1-4	.	TRBD1	CASSETGAATNEKLFF	TGTGCCAGCTCAGAGACAGGGGCCGCAACTAATGAAAAACTGTTTTTT
TRBV7-2	TRBJ1-5	.	TRBD1	CASSSGGLWQPQHF	TGTGCCAGCAGTTCAGGGGGGCTTTGGCAGCCCCAGCATTTT
TRBV9	TRBJ1-2	.	TRBD1	CASSARTGGGYTF	TGTGCCAGCAGCGCACGGACAGGGGGTGGCTACACCTTC
TRBV7-2	TRBJ1-2	once	.	CASSTRGGGIDGYTF	TGTGCCAGCAGCACCCGGGGAGGAGGAATAGATGGCTACACCTTC
TRBV27	TRBJ1-5	.	.	CASRSIPIGVGNQPQHF	TGTGCCAGCAGATCTATCCCGATAGGGGTGGGCAATCAGCCCCAGCATTTT
TRBV7-9	TRBJ2-4	few	TRBD1	CASSSPGQGWTKNIQYF	TGTGCCAGCAGCTCGCCGGGACAGGGGTGGACCAAAAACATTCAGTACTTC
TRBV7-2	TRBJ2-7	.	.	CASSLASGPYEQYF	TGTGCCAGCAGCTTAGCTAGCGGTCCCTACGAGCAGTACTTC
TRBV4-2	TRBJ2-7	.	.	CASSQGLAVSYEQYF	TGTGCCAGCAGCCAAGGTTTAGCGGTCTCCTACGAGCAGTACTTC
TRBV28	TRBJ1-3	.	TRBD1	CASRGDRAHSGNTIYF	TGTGCCAGCAGGGGGGACAGGGCACACTCTGGAAACACCATATATTTT
TRBV6-2/TRBV6-3	TRBJ2-7	.	.	CASSYEQGIEQYF	TGTGCCAGCAGTTACGAACAGGGAATCGAGCAGTACTTC
TRBV7-9	TRBJ2-2	.	TRBD2	CASSLTGRVTGELFF	TGTGCCAGCAGCTTAACCGGGAGGGTCACCGGGGAGCTGTTTTTT
TRBV3-1/TRBV3-2	TRBJ1-2	.	.	CASSQVVAGDGYTF	TGTGCCAGCAGCCAAGTGGTGGCAGGGGATGGCTACACCTTC
TRBV7-2	TRBJ2-3	.	.	CASSPFTDTQYF	TGTGCCAGCAGCCCATTTACAGATACGCAGTATTTT
TRBV2	TRBJ2-1	.	TRBD1	CAFRDRYYNEQFF	TGTGCCTTCCGGGACAGATATTACAATGAGCAGTTCTTC